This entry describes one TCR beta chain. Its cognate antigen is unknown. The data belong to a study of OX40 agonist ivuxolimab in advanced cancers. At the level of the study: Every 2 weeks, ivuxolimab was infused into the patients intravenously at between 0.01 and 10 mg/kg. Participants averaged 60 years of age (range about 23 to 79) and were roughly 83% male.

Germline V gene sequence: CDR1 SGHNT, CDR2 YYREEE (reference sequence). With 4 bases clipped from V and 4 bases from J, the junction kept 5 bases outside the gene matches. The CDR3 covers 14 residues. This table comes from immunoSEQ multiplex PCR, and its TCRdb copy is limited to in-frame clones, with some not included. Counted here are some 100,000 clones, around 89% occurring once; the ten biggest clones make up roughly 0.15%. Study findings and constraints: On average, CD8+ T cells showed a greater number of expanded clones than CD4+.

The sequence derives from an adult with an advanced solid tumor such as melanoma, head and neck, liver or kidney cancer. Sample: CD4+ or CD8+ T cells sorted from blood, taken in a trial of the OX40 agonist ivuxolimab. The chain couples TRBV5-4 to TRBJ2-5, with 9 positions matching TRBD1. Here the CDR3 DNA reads TGTGCCAGCAGCCCCGGACAGGGGCGAGAGACCCAGTACTTC. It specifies CASSPGQGRETQYF. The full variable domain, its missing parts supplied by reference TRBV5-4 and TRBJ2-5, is ETGVTQSPTHLIKTRGQQVTLRCSSQSGHNTVSWYQQALGQGPQFIFQYYREEENGRGNFPPRFSGLQFPNYSSELNVNALELDDSALYLCASSPGQGRETQYFGPGTRLLVL.